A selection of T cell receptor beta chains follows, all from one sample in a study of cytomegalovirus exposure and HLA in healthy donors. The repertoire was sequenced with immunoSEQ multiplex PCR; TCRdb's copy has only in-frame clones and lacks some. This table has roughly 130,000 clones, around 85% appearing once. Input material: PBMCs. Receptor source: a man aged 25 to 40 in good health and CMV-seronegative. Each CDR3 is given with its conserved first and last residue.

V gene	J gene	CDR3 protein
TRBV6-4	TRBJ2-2	CASSPGGGAGELFF
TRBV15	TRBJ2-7	CATSRELSGVGEQYF
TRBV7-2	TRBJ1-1	CASSLQGTNTEAFF
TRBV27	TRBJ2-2	CASSANRGNTGELFF
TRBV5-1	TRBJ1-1	CASSLSNTEAFF
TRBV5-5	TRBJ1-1	CASSRGDFSSEAFF
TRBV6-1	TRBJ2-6	CASSERAAGWTSNSGANGLTF
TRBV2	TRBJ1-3	CASSEAGEGLGNTIYF
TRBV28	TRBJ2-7	CASSPEVLGYEQYF
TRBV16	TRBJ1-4	CASSQSTGGLANEKLFF
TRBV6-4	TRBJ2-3	CASSEKGGGTDTQYF
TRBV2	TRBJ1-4	CASSRQGGNEKLFF
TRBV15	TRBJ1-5	CATSRDGFGGIQPQHF
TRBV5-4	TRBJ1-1	CASSPDGGDNTEAFF
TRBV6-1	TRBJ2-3	CASSEANELARITDTQYF
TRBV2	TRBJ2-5	CASSEGAGGIRETQYF
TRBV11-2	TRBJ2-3	CASSPGLAGGSTDTQYF
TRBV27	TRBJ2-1	CASSLSGGAPEFF
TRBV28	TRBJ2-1	CASSFILAGGSLEQFF
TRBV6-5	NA	CASSLILEQYF
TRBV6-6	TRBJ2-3	CASSYSASGGAGTQYF
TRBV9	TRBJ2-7	CASSAGTGRDEQYF
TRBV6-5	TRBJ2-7	CASSYSTSGSEQYF
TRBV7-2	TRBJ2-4	CASRDRGLSGNIQYF
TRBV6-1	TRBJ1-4	CASSEFRSHNEKLFF
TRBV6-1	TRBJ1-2	CASRTTGNYGYTF
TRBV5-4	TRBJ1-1	CASSLDRDGLEAFF
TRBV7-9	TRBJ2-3	CASSFSGTDTQYF
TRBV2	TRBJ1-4	CASSVSGTVANEKLFF
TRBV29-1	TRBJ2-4	CSVAGVSGGPEYSQYF
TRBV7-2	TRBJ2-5	CASSLAGAQRSAQYF
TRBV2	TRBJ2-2	CASSEGQGRTGELFF
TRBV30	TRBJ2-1	CAWTSGGANEQFF
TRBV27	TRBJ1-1	CASTKKTGVNTEAFF
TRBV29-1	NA	CSVARGAGRGLYEQYF
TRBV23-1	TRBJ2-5	CASSQDPRGPQRETQYF
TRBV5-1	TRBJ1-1	CASSFDSLPRAAFF
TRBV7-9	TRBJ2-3	CASSPSSGGRTDTQYF
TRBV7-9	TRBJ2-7	CASSSYRGSLGEQYF
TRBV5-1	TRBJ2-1	CASSLVALNEQFF
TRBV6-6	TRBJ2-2	CAISSTGPTGELFF
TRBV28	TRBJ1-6	CASSVVPYNSPLHF
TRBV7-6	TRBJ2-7	CASSLGSASGGYEQYF
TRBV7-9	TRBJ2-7	CASSLGGDTYEQYF
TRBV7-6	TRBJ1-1	CASSLRTLSNTEAFF
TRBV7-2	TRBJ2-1	CASSLELAGGKQFF